In this sample, the clone carrying this T cell receptor beta chain turned up many times. Its specificity is unknown. The data derive from a study of CD8 T cells in ankylosing spondylitis. Germline V gene lookup returns CDR1 MNHEY and CDR2 SVGAGI. The CDR3 contains 17 residues. V gave up 0 bases and J gave up 1 base, with 13 bases separating them. Overall study findings and caveats: A TCR beta motif of about 8 highly homologous variants appeared characteristic of ankylosing spondylitis blood. Disease-linked clones proved CD8+ and comparatively uncommon in peripheral blood.

It was by quantitative 5'-RACE with molecular barcodes that TCR beta libraries were made. MiXCR, applied by TCRdb to the 5' RACE reads, yields one record per CDR3 protein. The sample shows 240,000 or so distinct CDR3 sequences, approximately 9% of them seen only once. This chain connects TRBV6-5 to TRBJ2-1; D possibly uses TRBD1 or TRBD2 (6 bases each). The receptor was derived from a male donor with ankylosing spondylitis or in good health (not recorded which). Material for sequencing was blood, either unsorted or a sorted T cell fraction (not recorded which). The DNA of the CDR3 is TGTGCCAGCAGTTACTCGGCCGGGGGCCCATCCTACAATGAGCAGTTCTTC. Translated: CASSYSAGGPSYNEQFF.